This passage covers 24 T cell receptor beta chains from one sample sequenced in a study of cytomegalovirus exposure and HLA in healthy donors. PCR involved 60 Vbeta and 13 Jbeta primers. Produced via immunoSEQ multiplex PCR; TCRdb's table is partial and in-frame only. The sample carries 120,000 or so clones, approximately 79% recorded once. The sequenced material came from PBMCs. These receptors were collected from a man aged 25-45 years in good health and CMV-seronegative.

The rearrangement joins TRBV28 to TRBJ1-4; maybe TRBD1 (6 bases). Between the trimmed V and J ends, which lost 5 bases and 8 bases, there was a span of 18 bases. Germline V gene data show CDR1 as MDHEN and CDR2 as SYDVKM. This CDR3 contains 15 residues. Here the CDR3 reads CASSPTWGGGEKLFF. The CDR3 DNA reads TGTGCCAGCAGTCCGACGTGGGGGGGCGGGGAAAAACTGTTTTTT.

The chain couples TRBV6-4 to TRBJ1-2; D gene unclear. This CDR3 is 15 amino acids long. V gave up 3 bases and J gave up 2 bases, with 13 bases separating them. Germline CDR1 and CDR2: MRHNA and SNTAGT. CDR3 coding DNA: TGTGCCAGCAGTGAATCGGGGTTTTCCAACTATGGCTACACCTTC. It is translated as CASSESGFSNYGYTF.

This rearrangement joins TRBV6-1 to TRBJ2-5; possibly TRBD2 for D (7 bases). CDR1 is MNHNS and CDR2 is SASEGT in the germline V gene. The V end lost 9 bases, the J end lost 5 bases, and 19 bases lay between the germline ends. CDR3 length equals 14 residues. As DNA, the CDR3 is TGTGCCAGTCAGCGGGGACACTCAGCCGAGACCCAGTACTTC. Translation: CASQRGHSAETQYF.

This clone appeared once. The rearrangement links TRBV7-2 to TRBJ2-3; 7 bases are shared with TRBD2. This CDR3 has 14 residues. Per germline, CDR1 SGHTA and CDR2 FQGNSA. The J segment lost 6 bases and the V segment lost 5 bases, leaving 8 bases of the junction unmatched. CDR3: CASSQEAGWDTQYF. The CDR3 DNA sequence: TGTGCCAGCAGCCAAGAAGCGGGGTGGGATACGCAGTATTTT. Full variable domain (missing parts from reference TRBV7-2 and TRBJ2-3): GAGVSQSPSNKVTEKGKDVELRCDPISGHTALYWYRQSLGQGLEFLIYFQGNSAPDKSGLPSDRFSAERTGGSVSTLTIQRTQQEDSAVYLCASSQEAGWDTQYFGPGTRLTVL.

The chain combines TRBV7-9 with TRBJ2-7; the match to TRBD1 covers 7 bases. From germline, CDR1 is SEHNR and CDR2 FQNEAQ (reference sequence). CDR3 size: 13 residues. Trimming cost V 5 bases and J 2 bases; bases outside gene matches: 3. Written as DNA, the CDR3 is TGTGCCAGCAGCCAGGGACAGACCTACGAGCAGTACTTC. Its translation is CASSQGQTYEQYF.

CDR3 protein: CASSLAGTGWNTGELFF. In DNA form, the CDR3 reads TGTGCCAGCAGCTTAGCGGGGACAGGCTGGAACACCGGGGAGCTGTTTTTT. The chain links TRBV11-2 to TRBJ2-2; 8 bases line up with TRBD1. The CDR3 spans 17 residues. After removal of 1 base from V and 1 base from J, the junction contained 5 bases not matched to a gene. Germline CDR1 SGHAT, CDR2 FQNNGV.

The CDR3 DNA is TGTGCCAGCAGCATAATCGGACAGGGTAACAATGAAAAACTGTTTTTT. Amino acid sequence: CASSIIGQGNNEKLFF. V gene TRBV7-9 combines with J gene TRBJ1-4, with 8 positions matching TRBD1. Germline trimming cut 5 bases from V and 5 bases from J; bases unmatched to any gene: 10. The CDR3 has 16 residues. Germline V gene sequence: CDR1 SEHNR, CDR2 FQNEAQ (reference sequence).

This chain connects TRBV10-3 to TRBJ1-1; 9 bases align to TRBD1. Germline loops: CDR1 ENHRY, CDR2 SYGVKD. This CDR3 has 14 amino acids. V gave up 5 bases and J gave up 6 bases; unmatched junction bases: 7. The CDR3: CAISQRQGGAEAFF. CDR3 nucleotide sequence: TGTGCCATCAGTCAAAGACAGGGGGGAGCTGAAGCTTTCTTT.

J is TRBJ2-5 and V is TRBV28; D remains ambiguous. The V gene's germline CDR1 is MDHEN and CDR2 SYDVKM. The CDR3 spans 12 residues. Trimming cost V 3 bases and J 5 bases, with 7 bases left between them. CDR3 protein: CASSFQRETQYF. For the CDR3, the DNA is TGTGCCAGCAGTTTCCAGAGGGAGACCCAGTACTTC.

The chain combines TRBV7-2 with TRBJ2-5, with a possible D match to TRBD2 (5 bases). Germline V gives CDR1 SGHTA, CDR2 FQGNSA. The germline V and J ends were trimmed by 2 bases and 2 bases, with 9 bases remaining between them. CDR3 size: 14 residues. The CDR3 nucleotides are TGTGCCAGCAGCTTAAGAGGGCAACAAGAGACCCAGTACTTC. Protein: CASSLRGQQETQYF.

This chain connects TRBV7-6 to TRBJ2-1, with TRBD2 matching over 15 bases. CDR1 is SGHVS, CDR2 FNYEAQ, per germline. V lost 2 bases to trimming and J lost 9 bases; unmatched junction nucleotides: 14. The CDR3 extends over 19 amino acids. The CDR3 protein is CASSLLGLAGGLRHSEQFF. Here the CDR3 DNA reads TGTGCCAGCAGCTTACTGGGACTAGCGGGGGGTCTACGGCATAGTGAGCAGTTCTTC. Full variable domain (remainder filled in from reference TRBV7-6 and TRBJ2-1): GAGVSQSPRYKVTKRGQDVALRCDPISGHVSLYWYRQALGQGPEFLTYFNYEAQQDKSGLPNDRFSAERPEGSISTLTIQRTEQRDSAMYRCASSLLGLAGGLRHSEQFFGPGTRLTVL.

The chain carries TRBV7-2 and TRBJ2-1, with 7 bases matching TRBD1. Germline V gene sequence: CDR1 SGHTA, CDR2 FQGNSA. The trim removed 7 bases at V and 3 bases at J, leaving 9 bases unmatched. This CDR3 is 15 amino acids long. The CDR3 sequence: CASNERGLNYNEQFF. CDR3 nucleotide sequence: TGTGCCAGCAACGAAAGGGGGCTCAACTACAATGAGCAGTTCTTC. The complete variable domain, with remaining parts taken from reference TRBV7-2 and TRBJ2-1, reads GAGVSQSPSNKVTEKGKDVELRCDPISGHTALYWYRQSLGQGLEFLIYFQGNSAPDKSGLPSDRFSAERTGGSVSTLTIQRTQQEDSAVYLCASNERGLNYNEQFFGPGTRLTVL.

V and J are TRBV6-5 and TRBJ2-3, with TRBD2 matching 7 bases. After removal of 2 bases from V and 2 bases from J, the junction contained 7 bases not matched to a gene. This CDR3 contains 16 residues. Germline CDR1 MNHEY, CDR2 SVGAGI. The CDR3 nucleotides are TGTGCCAGCAGTTACCTCCCCGGGGGGACCACAGATACGCAGTATTTT. This encodes CASSYLPGGTTDTQYF.

This chain uses TRBV18 with TRBJ2-1; the match to TRBD1 covers 8 bases. The germline gives CDR1 KGHSH, CDR2 LQKENI. The V segment lost 2 bases and the J segment 9 bases; nucleotides outside the gene matches: 15. This CDR3 spans 17 amino acids. The CDR3 DNA reads TGTGCCAGCTCACCAGTTGCTGGACAGGGATCCTTGGGTGAGCAGTTCTTC. It yields the protein CASSPVAGQGSLGEQFF.

The rearrangement uses TRBV18 and TRBJ1-5, with a tentative D call TRBD1 (6 bases). Germline CDR1 KGHSH, CDR2 LQKENI. V was trimmed by 3 bases and J by 6 bases, leaving 27 bases between them. The CDR3 consists of 19 residues. The CDR3 region has the DNA TGTGCCAGCTCACCGGTCAAAGTCCCATACTCAGGGGTCGGTCAGCCCCAGCATTTT. It translates to CASSPVKVPYSGVGQPQHF.

This clone was observed a single time. CDR3 nucleotides: TGTGCCAGCAGCCCGAACCTACAAGGGGTGATGGAGACCCAGTACTTC. Its translation is CASSPNLQGVMETQYF. The V call is TRBV5-6, the J call TRBJ2-5; a weak D match, TRBD1 (5 bases). The length of the CDR3 is 16 residues. V lost 4 bases and J 5 bases, leaving 21 bases between the germline ends. Germline values: CDR1 SGHDT, CDR2 YYEEEE.

The rearrangement links TRBV7-9 to TRBJ1-2; D remains ambiguous. CDR3 size: 13 residues. From germline, CDR1 is SEHNR and CDR2 FQNEAQ (reference sequence). V was cut by 2 bases and J by 6 bases, with 10 bases left in between. CDR3 nucleotides: TGTGCCAGCAGCTTAAATCGGGTCGATGGCTACACCTTC. It translates to CASSLNRVDGYTF.

The chain links TRBV19 to TRBJ2-7; no firm D call. Trimming left V 1 base short and J 5 bases short, with 9 bases between. Germline CDR1 and CDR2: LNHDA and SQIVND (reference sequence). The CDR3 consists of 13 residues. CDR3 nucleotide sequence: TGTGCCAGTAGTATAGGAAACACCAACGAGCAGTACTTC. This translates into CASSIGNTNEQYF.

This chain links TRBV2 with TRBJ1-2, with D possibly matching TRBD1 (6 bases). V lost 6 bases, J lost 2 bases, and 16 bases lay in between. This CDR3 comprises 15 residues. Germline V CDR1 and CDR2: SNHLY, FYNNEI. The CDR3 region is CASRPEGGLNYGYTF. CDR3 in DNA: TGTGCCAGCAGGCCCGAAGGGGGTCTGAACTATGGCTACACCTTC. The complete variable domain, with remaining parts taken from reference TRBV2 and TRBJ1-2, reads EPEVTQTPSHQVTQMGQEVILRCVPISNHLYFYWYRQILGQKVEFLVSFYNNEISEKSEIFDDQFSVERPDGSNFTLKIRSTKLEDSAMYFCASRPEGGLNYGYTFGSGTRLTVV.

The chain employs TRBV23-1 and TRBJ2-7, with TRBD1 identical over 9 bases. TRBV23-1 is an ORF, with its function uncertain. CDR3 length equals 16 residues. Unmatched junction bases numbered 12, after V lost 6 bases and J lost 3 bases. CDR3 nucleotides: TGCGCCAGCAGCCTAGGACAGGGGTGTCCCTGCTACGAGCAGTACTTC. This encodes CASSLGQGCPCYEQYF.

The V and J genes are TRBV6-1 and TRBJ2-4, with TRBD2 identical over 8 bases. This CDR3 contains 14 residues. The germline V gene has CDR1 MNHNS and CDR2 SASEGT. Trimming cost V 5 bases and J 3 bases; bases outside gene matches: 3. The CDR3: CASSPAGDKNIQYF. The CDR3 coding sequence is TGTGCCAGCAGTCCAGCGGGGGACAAAAACATTCAGTACTTC.

The chain carries TRBV5-1 and TRBJ1-1; a weak D match, TRBD1 (6 bases). Trimming pared 4 bases from V and 4 bases from J, leaving 17 bases between. Germline CDR1 is SGHRS and CDR2 is YFSETQ. This CDR3 comprises 15 residues. The CDR3 nucleotides are TGCGCCAGCAGCGATTTGGAAGGGGGTTCCACTGAAGCTTTCTTT. This encodes CASSDLEGGSTEAFF.

V and J are TRBV28 and TRBJ1-1, with D perhaps TRBD1 (5 bases). The CDR3 extends over 13 amino acids. The germline gives CDR1 MDHEN, CDR2 SYDVKM. V was cut by 5 bases and J by 8 bases, with 15 bases left in between. The CDR3 nucleotides read TGTGCCAGCAGTGCCCAGGGTAAGCCCGAAGCTTTCTTT. As protein: CASSAQGKPEAFF. Using reference TRBV28 and TRBJ1-1 for the parts outside the CDR3, the full variable domain is DVKVTQSSRYLVKRTGEKVFLECVQDMDHENMFWYRQDPGLGLRLIYFSYDVKMKEKGDIPEGYSVSREKKERFSLILESASTNQTSMYLCASSAQGKPEAFFGQGTRLTVV.

The genes are TRBV7-6 and TRBJ2-7; 11 nucleotides line up with TRBD2. With 5 bases clipped from V and 4 bases from J, the junction kept 4 bases outside the gene matches. Germline CDR1 and CDR2: SGHVS and FNYEAQ. The CDR3 is 14 amino acids. The DNA for the CDR3 is TGTGCCAGCAGCCCAGGGACTAGCGGTTACGAGCAGTACTTC. Its protein is CASSPGTSGYEQYF.